At least ten counts were recorded for the clone carrying this T cell receptor beta chain. This sample stems from a study of T-cell reconstitution after alpha-beta-depleted transplantation in children. Library preparation (for TCRbeta) was performed with unique molecular identifiers. TCRdb itself ran the PCR reads through MiXCR, one entry per CDR3 protein. The table records about 300,000 distinct CDR3 sequences, 9.5% to 13% of them present only once. With 0 bases clipped from V and 3 bases from J, the junction kept 13 bases outside the gene matches. CDR3 length: 19 amino acids. Per germline, CDR1 LGHNA and CDR2 YSLEER.

Sequences were derived from PBMCs, sampled before TCRalphabeta/CD19-depleted stem cell transplant. This chain uses TRBV4-3 with TRBJ2-3; 9 bases line up with TRBD2. This TCR derives from a boy under three years old with acute myeloid leukemia, due to receive a stem cell transplant. CDR3 amino acids: CASSQDIHLGLAGTDTQYF. CDR3 in DNA: TGCGCCAGCAGCCAAGACATCCATTTGGGGCTAGCGGGAACAGATACGCAGTATTTT.